Following are 10 T cell receptor beta chains from one sample sequenced in a study of shared clonotypes between healthy human individuals. TCRdb keeps only in-frame clones here, not all; method: immunoSEQ multiplex PCR. The sample includes around 2.1 million clones, under 97% seen only once; the top ten take approximately 0.13%. Material: naive CD4+ T cells sorted from blood. Stated subset: CD45RA+ positively selected. Receptors originate from a man younger than 30 in good health.

The V and J genes are TRBV5-1 and TRBJ2-3; D gene uncertain. The CDR3 is made up of 15 amino acids. Germline V gene lookup returns CDR1 SGHRS and CDR2 YFSETQ. The V and J ends lost 4 bases and 0 bases respectively, with 12 bases between them. The CDR3 reads CASSPGITSTDTQYF. The CDR3 DNA follows: TGCGCCAGCAGCCCTGGCATCACTAGCACAGATACGCAGTATTTT.

The V call is TRBV6-1, the J call TRBJ2-3, with 14 bases fitting TRBD2. Germline CDR1 reads MNHNS; CDR2 reads SASEGT. V was pared by 3 bases and J by 5 bases, with 4 bases of the junction left unmatched. CDR3 length: 16 residues. CDR3 DNA sequence: TGTGCCAGCAGTGAGGGACTAGCGGGGGCGAGAGATACGCAGTATTTT. This translates into CASSEGLAGARDTQYF.

This clone was seen just once. The V gene is TRBV29-1, the J gene TRBJ2-7; D perhaps matches TRBD1 (5 bases). Germline CDR1 and CDR2: SQVTM and ANQGSEA. This CDR3 spans 11 amino acids. The V and J ends lost 4 bases and 5 bases respectively, with 9 bases between them. The CDR3 loop reads CSVVRVNEQYF. CDR3 bases: TGCAGCGTTGTCAGGGTTAACGAGCAGTACTTC.

The chain combines TRBV27 with TRBJ2-1; D tentatively reads TRBD1 or TRBD2 (5 bases each). Germline CDR1 is MNHEY and CDR2 is SMNVEV (reference sequence). The CDR3 length is 17 residues. V lost 6 bases, J lost 3 bases, and 21 bases lay in between. The CDR3 DNA follows: TGTGCCAGCAGCCCCTCCGCAGGGACGCGTAGCTACAATGAGCAGTTCTTC. This encodes CASSPSAGTRSYNEQFF.

The CDR3 loop is CAISSDSIYNEQFF. DNA for the CDR3: TGTGCCATCAGCTCGGACAGTATCTACAATGAGCAGTTCTTC. The chain joins TRBV10-3 to TRBJ2-1, with D possibly being TRBD1 (6 bases). Trimming took off 6 bases at V and 3 bases at J, with 12 bases between the two ends. This CDR3 is 14 amino acids long. Germline lookup yields CDR1 ENHRY and CDR2 SYGVKD.

Written as DNA, the CDR3 is TGTGCCAGCAGACCGGGACTAGCTTCCCATGAGCAGTTCTTC. Its translation is CASRPGLASHEQFF. The J gene is TRBJ2-1, the V gene TRBV6-5, with 9 bases identical to TRBD2. This CDR3 has 14 residues. CDR1 is MNHEY, CDR2 SVGAGI, per germline. V was clipped by 6 bases and J by 8 bases; unmatched bases: 8.

The chain uses TRBV11-3 and TRBJ1-1, with a tentative D call TRBD1 (5 bases). Germline-derived CDR1 and CDR2 are SGHNT and YENEEA. V was clipped by 1 base and J by 3 bases, with 9 bases between them. The CDR3 runs to 14 residues. The CDR3 DNA is TGTGCCAGCAGCTTAGTCGGGGGGGACACTGAAGCTTTCTTT. Translated: CASSLVGGDTEAFF.

The V call is TRBV11-2, the J call TRBJ1-3; no definite D call. CDR1 is SGHAT, CDR2 FQNNGV, per germline. The germline V and J ends were trimmed by 4 bases and 0 bases, with 13 bases remaining between them. The CDR3 runs 16 residues. Here the CDR3 DNA reads TGTGCCAGCAGCTCCCCGGGCAGGAGCTCTGGAAACACCATATATTTT. This translates into CASSSPGRSSGNTIYF. Together with reference TRBV11-2 and TRBJ1-3, the CDR3 gives the full variable domain: EAGVAQSPRYKIIEKRQSVAFWCNPISGHATLYWYQQILGQGPKLLIQFQNNGVVDDSQLPKDRFSAERLKGVDSTLKIQPAKLEDSAVYLCASSSPGRSSGNTIYFGEGSWLTVV.

The table lists this clone with a count of one. This sequence joins TRBV5-1 and TRBJ1-2; tentatively, D is TRBD1 (6 bases). The CDR3 is 14 residues long. Germline lookup yields CDR1 SGHRS and CDR2 YFSETQ. The ends were cut back, 3 bases at V and 0 bases at J, with 9 bases in the middle. The CDR3 nucleotides are TGCGCCAGCAGCTCCGGGACATCTAACTATGGCTACACCTTC. Translation gives CASSSGTSNYGYTF.

The rearrangement joins TRBV19 to TRBJ2-3; D gene uncertain. CDR1 and CDR2 from the germline V gene are LNHDA and SQIVND (reference sequence). The CDR3 sequence is 11 residues long. Trimming pared 9 bases from V and 4 bases from J, leaving 8 bases between. Here the CDR3 reads CASQAADTQYF. Here the CDR3 DNA reads TGTGCCAGCCAAGCCGCAGATACGCAGTATTTT.